This T cell receptor (beta chain) is drawn from a study of blood T cell repertoires in COVID-19. Study-level information: T cells, B-cell-depleted T cells, or PBMCs provided the cDNA or gDNA that served as material.

TCRdb keeps only in-frame clones here, not all; method: immunoSEQ multiplex PCR. The table lists some 200,000 clones, 65% to 90% of them singletons. This CDR3 region has 16 residues. Germline-derived CDR1 and CDR2 are MGHDK and SYGVNS. V was pared by 1 base and J by 4 bases, with 3 bases of the junction left unmatched. The receptor was isolated from a man aged 50 to 60 with active or convalescent COVID-19. This chain uses TRBV25-1 with TRBJ2-6; TRBD1 agrees at 8 bases. The specimen was peripheral blood. The CDR3 DNA reads as TGTGCCAGCAGTGAATCAGGGGGCCCCGGGGCCAACGTCCTGACTTTC. It is translated as CASSESGGPGANVLTF.